This T cell receptor (beta chain) was sequenced in a study of Graves' ophthalmopathy and Graves' hyperthyroidism. Study as a whole: Hyperthyroidism is called stable when no ophthalmopathy develops within 18 months of follow-up.

CDR1 and CDR2 from the germline V gene are MDHEN and SYDVKM. The CDR3 extends over 21 amino acids. Trimming removed 4 bases from V and 1 base from J; junction bases left unmatched: 19. RNA transcripts provided the template for amplifying TCR beta CDR3 regions. HTBI primers were used in a first-round RT-PCR, which preceded a second-round multiplex PCR. TCRdb re-called the multiplex PCR reads with MiXCR, one entry per CDR3 protein. The table records about 600,000 distinct CDR3 sequences, 39% of them present only once. It was on clinical symptoms, serum thyroxine, TRAb, thyroid ultrasound and orbital computed tomography that diagnosis relied.

The sample taken for sequencing was peripheral blood or thyroid tissue (not recorded which). The chain is built from TRBV28 and TRBJ2-6, with 7 bases that match TRBD1. This receptor was obtained from an adult man with Graves' hyperthyroidism. The CDR3 region has the DNA TGTGCCAGCAGTTCACCCGTACCCGACAGGGAACCTCCTTCTGGGGCCAACGTCCTGACTTTC. It encodes CASSSPVPDREPPSGANVLTF. Using reference TRBV28 and TRBJ2-6 for the parts outside the CDR3, the full variable domain is DVKVTQSSRYLVKRTGEKVFLECVQDMDHENMFWYRQDPGLGLRLIYFSYDVKMKEKGDIPEGYSVSREKKERFSLILESASTNQTSMYLCASSSPVPDREPPSGANVLTFGAGSRLTVL.